These 9 T cell receptor beta chains were sequenced from one sample in a study of response to subunit inactivated influenza vaccine. One entry per CDR3 protein results from TCRdb running MiXCR on the RT-PCR reads. Of hundreds of thousands of distinct CDR3 sequences detected, roughly 14% appear once; the ten largest clones hold approximately 7%. The source material was PBMCs from blood, sampled approximately 15 days before vaccination. The receptors originated from a man between 50 and 59 years old who received an inactivated influenza vaccine.

This clonotype was observed a few times. CDR3: CASSPPGGDEQYF. CDR3 sequence (DNA): TGTGCCAGCAGCCCCCCGGGGGGCGACGAGCAGTACTTC. The V call is TRBV13, the J call TRBJ2-7, with D tentatively TRBD2 (7 bases). V lost 5 bases to trimming and J lost 5 bases, with 13 bases between them. The CDR3 covers 13 residues. Germline values: CDR1 PRHDT, CDR2 FYEKMQ (reference sequence).

This clonotype has ten or more counts. The chain combines TRBV5-1 with TRBJ2-3; D is unresolved. V gave up 0 bases and J gave up 6 bases, with 11 bases separating them. Germline CDR1 is SGHRS and CDR2 is YFSETQ. This CDR3 contains 14 residues. CDR3 nucleotide sequence: TGCGCCAGCAGCTTGGATGGGAACTTGGATACGCAGTATTTT. Translated: CASSLDGNLDTQYF.

The chain has TRBV29-1 and TRBJ2-5, with no clear D. The CDR3 sequence is 13 residues long. CDR1 is SQVTM, CDR2 ANQGSEA, per germline. The V end lost 7 bases, the J end lost 5 bases, and 17 bases lay between the germline ends. As DNA, the CDR3 is TGCAGCGGTAAAGACCCCCCGTCGGAGACCCAGTACTTC. This sequence encodes CSGKDPPSETQYF.

This clonotype was seen more than once but under ten times. The rearrangement uses TRBV7-8 and TRBJ2-5, with D tentatively TRBD1 (5 bases). CDR1 is SGHVS and CDR2 is FQNEAQ in the germline V gene. The CDR3 is 14 amino acids. Trimming left V 1 base short and J 5 bases short, with 11 bases between. The CDR3 DNA is TGTGCCAGCAGCTTAGTAGGGGCGTCGGAGACCCAGTACTTC. It specifies CASSLVGASETQYF.

There are many counts of this clonotype. The gene calls are TRBV29-1 and TRBJ2-3; TRBD2 agrees at 7 bases. V shed 2 bases, J shed 5 bases, and the junction held 4 bases outside the gene matches. Germline values: CDR1 SQVTM, CDR2 ANQGSEA. The CDR3 has 13 residues. For the CDR3, the DNA is TGCAGCGTTGAACTAGCGGAGCTAGATACGCAGTATTTT. This translates into CSVELAELDTQYF.

The chain has TRBV10-3 and TRBJ2-5, with TRBD2 matching 8 bases. Germline V CDR1 and CDR2: ENHRY, SYGVKD. J lost 4 bases, V lost 6 bases, and 7 bases had no gene match. The CDR3 length is 14 residues. CDR3: CAIRPTGGVETQYF. CDR3 DNA: TGTGCCATCAGACCGACCGGGGGGGTAGAGACCCAGTACTTC.

This clonotype was recorded once. The rearrangement joins TRBV29-1 to TRBJ1-2; D is possibly TRBD1 (5 bases). The CDR3 length is 14 residues. V gave up 4 bases and J gave up 3 bases, with 15 bases separating them. Germline CDR1 SQVTM, CDR2 ANQGSEA. The CDR3 DNA sequence: TGCAGCGTTGCAGGGATGGAAGTAGACTATGGCTACACCTTC. Translated: CSVAGMEVDYGYTF.

The chain is built from TRBV19 and TRBJ2-2; unclear D gene. Per germline, CDR1 LNHDA and CDR2 SQIVND (reference sequence). V lost 4 bases and J 5 bases, leaving 11 bases between the germline ends. The CDR3 length is 14 residues. In nucleotides, the CDR3 is TGTGCCAGTAGTACGGAGCCGAGAACCGGGGAGCTGTTTTTT. This gives the protein CASSTEPRTGELFF.

The chain joins TRBV5-1 to TRBJ2-3; D might be TRBD2 (6 bases). V was shortened by 3 bases and J by 4 bases, with 15 bases between the two germline ends. The germline CDR1 and CDR2 sequences are SGHRS and YFSETQ. CDR3 length: 15 amino acids. The CDR3 sequence is CASSSGRGGSDTQYF. As DNA, the CDR3 is TGCGCCAGCAGCTCGGGTCGGGGAGGTTCAGATACGCAGTATTTT.